This entry features one T cell receptor (beta chain) sequence. The antigen is undetermined. The data belong to a study of ipilimumab plus nivolumab after autologous stem cell transplantation. The protocol was immunoSEQ multiplex PCR, while the TCRdb copy is restricted to in-frame clones and leaves out a portion. The sample has about 17,000 clones; around 85% are singletons. General study findings and limits: Per the authors, repertoire, Treg and microbiota data justify further study.

Trimming shortened V by 7 bases and J by 4 bases, and 19 bases separated the two germline ends. The CDR3 loop spans 16 amino acids. Per the germline V gene, CDR1 is SNHLY and CDR2 is FYNNEI. The source material was PBMCs, sampled in a trial of ipilimumab plus nivolumab as post-transplant consolidation. The V gene is TRBV2, the J gene TRBJ2-2, with D perhaps matching TRBD2 (6 bases). The source is a male donor with diffuse large B-cell lymphoma. The CDR3 is CASTRRAGRTTGELFF. CDR3 nucleotides: TGTGCCAGCACCCGACGGGCAGGGAGGACCACCGGGGAGCTGTTTTTT.